This is a list of T cell receptor beta chains from one sample in a study of T-cell reconstitution after alpha-beta-depleted transplantation in children. TCRdb re-derived calls from the PCR reads in MiXCR, one entry per CDR3 protein. The data hold around 300,000 distinct CDR3 sequences, with 11% observed a single time. The sample here was peripheral blood, taken 180 days after TCRalphabeta/CD19-depleted stem cell transplant. The receptors derive from a male patient aged 2 to 9 who had a stem cell transplant for chronic granulomatous disease, so the T cells may come from the graft donor. Both conserved end residues are part of each CDR3. Fields, in order: D gene, V gene, J gene, clone size, CDR3 protein, CDR3 DNA. The D gene is left open where the match is weak. Clone size is stated in some rows and not others, as once, few, many or a class when expanded.

D: TRBD2; V: TRBV5-1; J: TRBJ2-7; size: many; CDR3: CASSQAVAGAREQYF; DNA: TGCGCCAGCAGCCAGGCGGTAGCGGGGGCCCGGGAGCAGTACTTC
D: -; V: TRBV29-1; J: TRBJ2-7; size: many; CDR3: CSVATGTGGLYEQYF; DNA: TGCAGCGTAGCGACCGGGACCGGAGGTCTCTACGAGCAGTACTTC
D: TRBD1; V: TRBV20-1; J: TRBJ2-7; size: many; CDR3: CSARGDRDSYEQYF; DNA: TGCAGTGCTAGAGGGGACAGGGACTCCTACGAGCAGTACTTC
D: -; V: TRBV6-1; J: TRBJ2-7; size: many; CDR3: CASSRGSYEQYF; DNA: TGTGCCAGCAGCCGGGGCTCCTACGAGCAGTACTTC
D: TRBD1; V: TRBV7-9; J: TRBJ1-2; size: -; CDR3: CASSLLSGGGRGYTF; DNA: TGTGCCAGCAGCTTACTCTCAGGGGGGGGTCGCGGCTACACCTTC
D: TRBD2; V: TRBV3-1; J: TRBJ2-7; size: many; CDR3: CASRKAGLAGYEQYF; DNA: TGTGCCAGCAGAAAGGCGGGACTAGCGGGATACGAGCAGTACTTC
D: TRBD2; V: TRBV10-3; J: TRBJ2-5; size: many; CDR3: CAISPGTSGSGETQYF; DNA: TGTGCCATCTCCCCTGGGACTAGCGGGAGCGGGGAGACCCAGTACTTC
D: -; V: TRBV14; J: TRBJ2-7; size: many; CDR3: CASSLRSPGQRPYEQYF; DNA: TGTGCCAGCAGCCTCCGAAGCCCGGGGCAACGGCCTTACGAGCAGTACTTC
D: -; V: TRBV19; J: TRBJ2-7; size: many; CDR3: CASSFTGGRTEQYF; DNA: TGTGCCAGTAGCTTCACCGGGGGCAGGACAGAGCAGTACTTC
D: -; V: TRBV2; J: TRBJ2-7; size: many; CDR3: CASISGYEQYF; DNA: TGTGCCAGCATTTCGGGTTACGAGCAGTACTTC
D: -; V: TRBV5-1; J: TRBJ1-1; size: many; CDR3: CASSLAGYTEAFF; DNA: TGCGCCAGCAGCTTGGCCGGTTATACTGAAGCTTTCTTT
D: TRBD1; V: TRBV10-3; J: TRBJ2-2; size: many; CDR3: CAINRQGLTNTGELFF; DNA: TGTGCCATCAACCGACAGGGATTAACCAACACCGGGGAGCTGTTTTTT
D: TRBD1; V: TRBV15; J: TRBJ2-1; size: few; CDR3: CATSMDRAYYNEQFF; DNA: TGTGCCACCAGCATGGACAGGGCGTACTACAATGAGCAGTTCTTC
D: -; V: TRBV20-1; J: TRBJ2-3; size: many; CDR3: CSAQTGRSTDTQYF; DNA: TGCAGTGCTCAGACTGGCCGAAGCACAGATACGCAGTATTTT
D: -; V: TRBV6-2/TRBV6-3; J: TRBJ1-5; size: many; CDR3: CASSYPDDTPPWPQHF; DNA: TGTGCCAGCAGTTACCCCGATGACACCCCCCCTTGGCCCCAGCATTTT
D: -; V: TRBV21-1; J: TRBJ2-7; size: many; CDR3: CASSKSGQDHEQYF; DNA: TGTGCCAGCAGCAAATCGGGACAGGACCACGAGCAGTACTTC
D: -; V: TRBV5-1; J: TRBJ2-3; size: many; CDR3: CASHGPPDTQYF; DNA: TGCGCCAGCCACGGGCCGCCGGATACGCAGTATTTT
D: TRBD1; V: TRBV27; J: TRBJ1-4; size: many; CDR3: CASSTRQGLGFVKLFF; DNA: TGTGCCAGCAGTACCCGACAGGGCCTCGGCTTTGTAAAACTGTTTTTT
D: -; V: TRBV3-1; J: TRBJ1-6; size: many; CDR3: CASSQGPWGNSPLHF; DNA: TGTGCCAGCAGCCAAGGGCCTTGGGGTAATTCACCCCTCCACTTT
D: TRBD1; V: TRBV20-1; J: TRBJ2-1; size: many; CDR3: CGGQGVRDEQFF; DNA: TGCGGGGGACAGGGGGTGAGGGATGAGCAGTTCTTC
D: TRBD2; V: TRBV9; J: TRBJ2-7; size: many; CDR3: CASSVDPSGVVDEQYF; DNA: TGTGCCAGCAGCGTAGATCCTAGCGGGGTGGTTGACGAGCAGTACTTC
D: -; V: TRBV5-1; J: TRBJ2-7; size: many; CDR3: CASSMSWGRIYEQYF; DNA: TGCGCCAGCAGCATGAGCTGGGGACGGATCTACGAGCAGTACTTC
D: TRBD2; V: TRBV5-1; J: TRBJ2-1; size: many; CDR3: CASSPQTSGPYNEQFF; DNA: TGCGCCAGCAGCCCTCAGACTAGCGGACCATACAATGAGCAGTTCTTC
D: -; V: TRBV7-8; J: TRBJ1-1; size: many; CDR3: CASSPEVGTEAFF; DNA: TGTGCCAGCAGCCCCGAAGTAGGGACCGAAGCTTTCTTT
D: TRBD2; V: TRBV5-1; J: TRBJ2-1; size: many; CDR3: CASSLGGLAGDEQFF; DNA: TGCGCCAGCAGCTTGGGAGGACTAGCAGGGGATGAGCAGTTCTTC
D: TRBD2; V: TRBV12-3/TRBV12-4; J: TRBJ2-7; size: many; CDR3: CASGSDGGVATYEQYF; DNA: TGTGCCAGCGGGTCCGATGGGGGGGTGGCCACCTACGAGCAGTACTTC
D: -; V: TRBV15; J: TRBJ2-6; size: many; CDR3: CATSRDRTAGANVLTF; DNA: TGTGCCACCAGCAGGGATAGGACAGCTGGGGCCAACGTCCTGACTTTC
D: -; V: TRBV2; J: TRBJ2-7; size: many; CDR3: CASSEQGIYEQYF; DNA: TGTGCCAGCAGTGAACAGGGAATCTACGAGCAGTACTTC
D: -; V: TRBV6-6; J: TRBJ2-3; size: many; CDR3: CASSYGRSDTQYF; DNA: TGTGCCAGCAGTTACGGGCGGTCAGATACGCAGTATTTT
D: TRBD1; V: TRBV11-3; J: TRBJ1-6; size: -; CDR3: CASSSLWTGRNSPLHF; DNA: TGTGCCAGCAGCTCCTTGTGGACAGGTCGGAATTCACCCCTCCACTTT
D: -; V: TRBV6-5; J: TRBJ2-1; size: many; CDR3: CASSGLNNEQFF; DNA: TGTGCCAGCAGCGGACTGAACAATGAGCAGTTCTTC
D: -; V: TRBV16; J: TRBJ1-1; size: many; CDR3: CASSPIMNTEAFF; DNA: TGTGCCAGCAGCCCGATTATGAACACTGAAGCTTTCTTT
D: -; V: TRBV15; J: TRBJ1-1; size: many; CDR3: CATSGVGQNTEAFF; DNA: TGTGCCACCAGCGGGGTGGGTCAGAACACTGAAGCTTTCTTT
D: TRBD2; V: TRBV19; J: TRBJ2-1; size: many; CDR3: CASSMGGGLSYNEQFF; DNA: TGTGCCAGTAGTATGGGGGGGGGACTTTCTTACAATGAGCAGTTCTTC
D: -; V: TRBV5-1; J: TRBJ2-5; size: many; CDR3: CASSLEQAQETQYF; DNA: TGCGCCAGCAGCTTGGAACAGGCCCAAGAGACCCAGTACTTC
D: -; V: TRBV4-3; J: TRBJ2-7; size: many; CDR3: CASSQDGLSYEQYF; DNA: TGCGCCAGCAGCCAAGACGGCCTTAGCTACGAGCAGTACTTC
D: -; V: TRBV4-1; J: TRBJ2-7; size: many; CDR3: CASSSQGGWGYEQYF; DNA: TGCGCCAGCAGCAGTCAAGGTGGCTGGGGCTACGAGCAGTACTTC
D: TRBD1; V: TRBV11-2; J: TRBJ2-5; size: many; CDR3: CASSTGTGGQTQYF; DNA: TGTGCCAGCAGCACCGGGACAGGGGGCCAGACCCAGTACTTC
D: -; V: TRBV5-1; J: TRBJ2-2; size: many; CDR3: CASSRDITGELFF; DNA: TGCGCCAGCAGCAGGGACATCACCGGGGAGCTGTTTTTT
D: TRBD1; V: TRBV20-1; J: TRBJ1-2; size: many; CDR3: CSAEGQGGHGYTF; DNA: TGCAGTGCGGAAGGACAGGGGGGGCATGGCTACACCTTC
D: -; V: TRBV5-1; J: TRBJ2-2; size: many; CDR3: CASSSRVIRRNTGELFF; DNA: TGCGCCAGCAGCTCTCGGGTGATTCGGCGGAACACCGGGGAGCTGTTTTTT
D: TRBD1; V: TRBV29-1; J: TRBJ2-5; size: many; CDR3: CSVGTGVHGETQYF; DNA: TGCAGCGTGGGGACAGGGGTCCATGGGGAGACCCAGTACTTC